This TCR beta chain was identified in a study of blood T cell repertoires in COVID-19 (dated by TCRdb to 2019 to 2021). About the study as a whole: Samples from collaborators originated in the United States, Italy and Spain and spanned both the acute and convalescent phases of COVID-19. Samples came from the ongoing ImmuneRACE study (first 160 participants) plus 1,254 subjects from 6 global collaborators. Where HLA class I and class II types were available, the types were taken from metadata supplied by the sample provider, not from assay-based typing. A de-identified subject ID, COVID-19 status, age in years and sex were almost always included in the sample metadata. Deeply sampled blood TCRbeta repertoires from subjects exposed to, actively infected with, or recovered from COVID-19 were included in the dataset. The repertoires were made available in a free public database intended to serve as a resource for research on the immune response to SARS-CoV-2. The material from the prospective study consisted of cDNA or gDNA derived from T cells, B-cell-depleted T cells, or PBMCs.

V and J lose 2 bases and 11 bases, and a span of 21 bases separates them. The CDR3 runs 15 amino acids, cysteine and phenylalanine included. Of the read, only the CDR3 DNA is kept; its 45 bases are in frame from base 1. Reading the germline V gene gives CDR1 MDHEN and CDR2 SYDVKM. Participants in the prospective study were aged roughly 18 to 100 years, lived in 24 United States geographic areas, and enrolled through a virtual design. In the prospective study, participants were assigned to cohorts based on the clinical history participants reported in a screening survey and a study questionnaire. Mobile phlebotomists in the prospective study collected whole blood, serum and a nasopharyngeal or oropharyngeal swab from every participant. Additional blood draws and questionnaires over a 2-month period could optionally be provided by prospective study participants. Before DNA extraction, blood samples from the prospective study were shipped at room temperature or frozen.

This clone has more than one count but fewer than ten. Its target antigen remains unknown. No quality values exist for individual bases; no much larger clone is one base distant. Results the study describes overall, beyond this receptor: How much clinical and demographic metadata was included differed by source and by participant, and the metadata was provided uncurated.

TCRbeta CDR3 regions were amplified from genomic DNA using the immunoSEQ Assay, a bias-controlled multiplex PCR. The paper's processing steps were these. Nucleated cell counts per sample were estimated from amplification of reference gene primers within the assay. To quantify the absolute abundance of each unique TCRbeta CDR3 rearrangement, sequence reads were collapsed and filtered. For each sample, productive Simpson clonality was calculated as the square root of Simpson's diversity index across productive rearrangements. Imported from immuneACCESS, the table was reduced by TCRdb to in-frame sequences with V and J called. These copies leave out some clones; in studies compared against another copy, an unresolved V gene accounts for under half, and the cause of the remainder is not known. Clone size and V and J calls were adopted from that table, with D and trimming inferred from the DNA. This sample is represented by about 310,000 clones; around 87% of them were singletons. Around 4.5% of the sample rests with the top ten.

The specimen was PBMCs or T cells enriched from blood (not recorded which). The sequence joins TRBV28 to TRBJ1-1, with TRBD1 perhaps the D gene, on 6 matching bases. This TCR was sampled from a young woman with acute COVID-19. For the CDR3, the sequence is CASSLDDQGHLSAFF. The nucleotide sequence reads as follows: TGTGCCAGCAGTTTAGACGACCAGGGGCACCTATCGGCTTTCTTT.